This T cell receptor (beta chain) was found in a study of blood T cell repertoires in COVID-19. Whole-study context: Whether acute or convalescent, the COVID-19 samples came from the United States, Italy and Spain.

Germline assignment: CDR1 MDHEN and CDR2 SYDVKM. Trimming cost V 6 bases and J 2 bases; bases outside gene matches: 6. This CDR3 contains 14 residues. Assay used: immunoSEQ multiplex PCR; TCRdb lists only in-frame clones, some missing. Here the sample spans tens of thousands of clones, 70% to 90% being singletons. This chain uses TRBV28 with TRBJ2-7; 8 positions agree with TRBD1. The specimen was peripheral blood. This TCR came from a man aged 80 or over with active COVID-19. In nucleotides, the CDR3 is TGTGCCAGCAGACCCGGGACAGGAGCCTACGAGCAGTACTTC. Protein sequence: CASRPGTGAYEQYF.